This T cell receptor beta chain was recorded in a study of cytomegalovirus exposure and HLA in healthy donors (dated by TCRdb to 2016 to 2017). In the study overall: According to a later analysis, one platform produced both the roughly 130 validation repertoires and the approximately 660 repertoires of the first cohort. The study aimed to test whether cataloging public T cell receptors could reveal signatures of past pathogen exposure. A separate validation cohort of about 110 different subjects was used in addition to the approximately 640-subject first cohort. To predict cytomegalovirus infection status, the study combined high-throughput TCR immunosequencing, statistical association of individual TCRs with disease status, and machine learning. Findings and caveats that apply to the study as a whole: A later analysis found that TCRs clustered in the first cohort also tended to co-occur in the 95 to 150 validation repertoires, with approximately 95% of cluster scores above 0. In both the original and validation cohorts, the classifier was reported to diagnose cytomegalovirus status with high specificity and sensitivity. All 120 or so repertoires were used to score co-occurrence in the validation cohort in a later analysis, because that analysis had no HLA typing for the cohort. The authors suggested that the approach could potentially be generalized to other disease states and immunological phenotypes. Three of the identified cytomegalovirus-associated TCR beta chains were confirmed in vitro to be specific for cytomegalovirus antigens. A total of 150 to 200 TCR beta chains were listed by the study as associated with cytomegalovirus. Across donors, most TCR sequences were observed very rarely, whereas some public TCRs were present in many individuals.

The donors belonged to the validation cohort of about 110 subjects, which was separate from the roughly 670-subject first cohort. The library was prepared using the immunoSEQ multiplex PCR assay. Turning to the authors' computational methods: A statistical classification framework was built to diagnose cytomegalovirus status from the catalog of TCR beta chain sequences. TCRdb's version of the immuneACCESS table is confined to in-frame rearrangements and falls short of the full clone set. An unresolved V gene accounts for under half of the shortfall where checked; the remainder is of unknown origin. V and J calls and clone size follow that table, whereas D and trimming were derived from the DNA. This sample lists 60,000 to 80,000 clones; about 82% were detected once. The ten largest make up 3% of the sample. As for this clone: The specificity of this receptor is unknown. No per-base quality is available; no much larger clone lies one base away.

Sequencing was carried out using PBMCs. The TCR comes from a man aged 25 to 40 in good health and CMV-seronegative.

CDR3 loop: CASFLAGVGETQYF. The DNA is TGTGCCAGCTTTCTAGCGGGGGTTGGGGAGACCCAGTACTTC. The sequence joins TRBV5-6 to TRBJ2-5; 10 junctional bases match TRBD2. The CDR3 contains 14 residues, cysteine and phenylalanine counted. The kept DNA is CDR3 alone, 42 bases in frame from the first base. V is trimmed back by 7 bases and J by 5 bases, and the junction contains 8 bases that no gene match accounts for. From the germline V gene, CDR1 is SGHDT and CDR2 is YYEEEE.